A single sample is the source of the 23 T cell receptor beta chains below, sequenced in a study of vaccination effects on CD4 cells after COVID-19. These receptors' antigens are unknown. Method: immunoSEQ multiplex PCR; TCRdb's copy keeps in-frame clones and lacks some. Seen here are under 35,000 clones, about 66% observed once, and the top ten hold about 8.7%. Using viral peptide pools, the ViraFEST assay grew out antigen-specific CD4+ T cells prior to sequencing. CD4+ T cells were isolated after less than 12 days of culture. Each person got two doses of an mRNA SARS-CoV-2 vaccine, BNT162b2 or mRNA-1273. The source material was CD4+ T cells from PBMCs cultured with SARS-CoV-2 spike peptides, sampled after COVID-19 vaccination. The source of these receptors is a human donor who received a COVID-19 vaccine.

CDR3 in DNA: TGTGCCAGCAGCTTAGTTGGAACGGGAGGCCAGACCCAGTACTTC. Translated: CASSLVGTGGQTQYF. The chain is built from TRBV7-2 and TRBJ2-5; 7 nucleotides align to TRBD2. Looked up from germline, CDR1 is SGHTA and CDR2 is FQGNSA. J was trimmed by 6 bases and V by 1 base; bases with no gene match: 8. The length of the CDR3 is 15 residues.

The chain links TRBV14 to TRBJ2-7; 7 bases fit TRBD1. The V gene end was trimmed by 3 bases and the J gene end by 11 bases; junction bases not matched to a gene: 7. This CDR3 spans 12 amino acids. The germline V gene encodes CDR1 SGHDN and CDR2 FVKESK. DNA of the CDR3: TGTGCCAGCAGCCATGCCTCCGGGACAGAGTACTTC. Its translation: CASSHASGTEYF.

CDR3 sequence (DNA): TGTGCCAGCAGACTCCAACTAGGGCGGACAGATACGCAGTATTTT. This translates into CASRLQLGRTDTQYF. The chain carries TRBV27 and TRBJ2-3; tentatively, D is TRBD2 (5 bases). CDR3 size: 15 residues. Between the trimmed V and J ends, which lost 6 bases and 3 bases, there was a span of 16 bases. Germline CDR1 and CDR2: MNHEY and SMNVEV (reference sequence).

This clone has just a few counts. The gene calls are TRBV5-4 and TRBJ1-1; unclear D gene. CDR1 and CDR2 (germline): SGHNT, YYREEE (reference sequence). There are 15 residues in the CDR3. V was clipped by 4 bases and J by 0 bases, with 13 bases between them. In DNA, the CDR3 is TGTGCCAGCAGCCAAAAAAGGTCGGTGAACACTGAAGCTTTCTTT. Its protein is CASSQKRSVNTEAFF.

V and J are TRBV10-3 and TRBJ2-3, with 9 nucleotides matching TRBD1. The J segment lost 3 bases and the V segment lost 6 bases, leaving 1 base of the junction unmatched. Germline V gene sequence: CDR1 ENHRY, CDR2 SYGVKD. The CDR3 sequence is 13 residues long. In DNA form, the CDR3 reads TGTGCCATCAGGACAGGGGGAACAGATACGCAGTATTTT. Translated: CAIRTGGTDTQYF.

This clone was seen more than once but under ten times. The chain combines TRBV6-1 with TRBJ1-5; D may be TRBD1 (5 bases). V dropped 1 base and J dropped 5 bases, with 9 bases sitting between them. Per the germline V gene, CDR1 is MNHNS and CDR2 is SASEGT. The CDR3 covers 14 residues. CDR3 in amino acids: CASSEGREDQPQHF. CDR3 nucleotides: TGTGCCAGCAGTGAAGGCAGGGAGGATCAGCCCCAGCATTTT.

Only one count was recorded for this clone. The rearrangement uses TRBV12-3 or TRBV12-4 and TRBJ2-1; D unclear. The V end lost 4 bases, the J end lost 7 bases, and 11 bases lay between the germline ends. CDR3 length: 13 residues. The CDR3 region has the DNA TGTGCCAGCAGTTACTTCTCGGAGAATGAGCAGTTCTTC. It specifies CASSYFSENEQFF.

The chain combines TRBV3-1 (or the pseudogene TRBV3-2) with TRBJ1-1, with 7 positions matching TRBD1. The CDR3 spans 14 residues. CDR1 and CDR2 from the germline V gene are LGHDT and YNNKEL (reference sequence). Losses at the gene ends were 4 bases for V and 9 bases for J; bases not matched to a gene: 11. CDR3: CASSPAKTGSKAFF. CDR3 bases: TGTGCCAGCAGCCCAGCAAAGACAGGGTCGAAAGCTTTCTTT.

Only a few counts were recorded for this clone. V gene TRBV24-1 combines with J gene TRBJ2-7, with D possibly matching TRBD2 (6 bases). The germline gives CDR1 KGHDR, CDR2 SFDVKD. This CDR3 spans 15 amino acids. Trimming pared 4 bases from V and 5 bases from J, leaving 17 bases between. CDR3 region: CATSEGGRVKNEQYF. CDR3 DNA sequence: TGTGCCACCAGTGAGGGGGGAAGAGTTAAGAACGAGCAGTACTTC.

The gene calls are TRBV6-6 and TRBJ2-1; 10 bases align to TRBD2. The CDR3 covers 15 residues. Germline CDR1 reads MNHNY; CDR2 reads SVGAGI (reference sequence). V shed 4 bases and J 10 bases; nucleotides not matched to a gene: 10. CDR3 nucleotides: TGTGCCAGCAGTTCCCGGACTAGCGGAAGCAGAGAGCAGTTCTTC. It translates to CASSSRTSGSREQFF.

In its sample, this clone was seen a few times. As DNA, the CDR3 is TGTGCCAGTAGTATAAGTAGCCTGAACACTGAAGCTTTCTTT. Translation gives CASSISSLNTEAFF. The V gene is TRBV19, the J gene TRBJ1-1; the D is unclear. Germline V CDR1 and CDR2: LNHDA, SQIVND (reference sequence). The length of the CDR3 is 14 residues. The germline V and J ends were trimmed by 2 bases and 0 bases, with 7 bases remaining between them.

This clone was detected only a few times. In DNA, the CDR3 is TGTGCCAGCGAGACAGGGTCGAACACTGAAGCTTTCTTT. Encoded protein: CASETGSNTEAFF. The chain carries TRBV6-5 and TRBJ1-1, with 7 bases that match TRBD1. CDR1 is MNHEY, CDR2 SVGAGI, per germline. Trimming cost V 8 bases and J 1 base; bases outside gene matches: 4. This CDR3 has 13 amino acids.

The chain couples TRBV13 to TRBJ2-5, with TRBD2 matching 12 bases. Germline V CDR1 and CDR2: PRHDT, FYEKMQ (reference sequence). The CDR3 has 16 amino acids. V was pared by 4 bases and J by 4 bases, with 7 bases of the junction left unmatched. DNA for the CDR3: TGTGCCAGCAGCTGGAGGACTAGCGGGATCGTAGAGACCCAGTACTTC. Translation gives CASSWRTSGIVETQYF.

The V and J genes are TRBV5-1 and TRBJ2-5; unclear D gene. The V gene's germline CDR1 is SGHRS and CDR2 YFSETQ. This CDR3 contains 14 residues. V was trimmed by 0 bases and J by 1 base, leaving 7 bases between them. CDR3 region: CASSLANSQETQYF. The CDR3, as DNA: TGCGCCAGCAGCTTGGCCAACAGCCAAGAGACCCAGTACTTC.

The CDR3: CATSRDQSNTEAFF. The DNA for the CDR3 is TGTGCCACCAGCAGAGACCAGTCCAACACTGAAGCTTTCTTT. V gene TRBV15 combines with J gene TRBJ1-1, with D unclear. Germline CDR1 and CDR2: LNHNV and YYDKDF (reference sequence). The ends were cut back, 0 bases at V and 2 bases at J, with 7 bases in the middle. The length of the CDR3 is 14 residues.

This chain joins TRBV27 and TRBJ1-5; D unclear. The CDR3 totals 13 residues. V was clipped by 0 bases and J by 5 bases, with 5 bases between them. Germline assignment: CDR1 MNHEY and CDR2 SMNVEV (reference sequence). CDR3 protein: CASSLSRDQPQHF. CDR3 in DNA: TGTGCCAGCAGTTTATCTAGGGATCAGCCCCAGCATTTT.

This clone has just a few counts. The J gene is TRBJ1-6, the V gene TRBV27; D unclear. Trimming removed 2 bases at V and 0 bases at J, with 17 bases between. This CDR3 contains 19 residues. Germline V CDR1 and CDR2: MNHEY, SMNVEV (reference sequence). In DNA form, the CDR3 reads TGTGCCAGCAGTTTAATCGAATTGAGCATTAGCTCCTATAATTCACCCCTCCACTTT. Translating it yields CASSLIELSISSYNSPLHF.

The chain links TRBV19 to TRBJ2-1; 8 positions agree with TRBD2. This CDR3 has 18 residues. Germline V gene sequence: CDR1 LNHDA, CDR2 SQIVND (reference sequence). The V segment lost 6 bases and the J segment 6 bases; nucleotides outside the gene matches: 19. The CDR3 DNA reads TGTGCCAGTAGGGTGATTGCAGGGCCGGGAGGGGCTTTCAATGAGCAGTTCTTC. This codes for CASRVIAGPGGAFNEQFF.

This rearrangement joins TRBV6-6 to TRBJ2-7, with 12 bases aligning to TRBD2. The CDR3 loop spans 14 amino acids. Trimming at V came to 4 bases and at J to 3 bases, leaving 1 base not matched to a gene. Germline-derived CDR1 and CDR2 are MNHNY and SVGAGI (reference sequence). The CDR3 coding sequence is TGTGCCAGCAGTTCACTAGCGGGAGGCTACGAGCAGTACTTC. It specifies CASSSLAGGYEQYF.

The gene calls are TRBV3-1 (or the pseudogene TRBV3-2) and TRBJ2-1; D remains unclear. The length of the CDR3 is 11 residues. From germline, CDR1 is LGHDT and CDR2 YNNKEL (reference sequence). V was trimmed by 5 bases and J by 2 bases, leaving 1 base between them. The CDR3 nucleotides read TGTGCCAGCAGCGCCTACAATGAGCAGTTCTTC. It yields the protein CASSAYNEQFF.

CDR3 in amino acids: CASSIARVNTEAFF. In DNA form, the CDR3 reads TGTGCCAGTAGTATAGCCAGGGTCAACACTGAAGCTTTCTTT. V usage is TRBV19 and J usage is TRBJ1-1, with D tentatively TRBD1 (5 bases). Germline loops: CDR1 LNHDA, CDR2 SQIVND (reference sequence). V was trimmed by 1 base and J by 2 bases, leaving 8 bases between them. The CDR3 extends over 14 amino acids.

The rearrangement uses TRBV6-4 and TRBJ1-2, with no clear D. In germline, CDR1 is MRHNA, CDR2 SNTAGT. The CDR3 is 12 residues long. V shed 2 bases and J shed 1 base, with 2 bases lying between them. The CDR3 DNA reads TGTGCCAGCAGTGACAGTAACTATGGCTACACCTTC. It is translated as CASSDSNYGYTF.

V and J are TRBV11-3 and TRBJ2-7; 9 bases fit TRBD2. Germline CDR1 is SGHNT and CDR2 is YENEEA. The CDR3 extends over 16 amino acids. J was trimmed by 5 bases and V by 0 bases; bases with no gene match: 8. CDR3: CASSLDGREGRDEQYF. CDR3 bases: TGTGCCAGCAGCTTAGATGGGCGGGAGGGCCGCGACGAGCAGTACTTC.